This entry features one T cell receptor beta chain sequence. Antigen specificity is unknown. Time point in this sample: cycle 4 day 1 (C4D1), after less than seven weeks of nivolumab. In every patient, relapse followed autologous stem cell transplantation, while exposure to brentuximab vedotin differed. Negative selection with magnets was how CD8+ T cells were isolated from the thawed PBMCs. Clones were read by immunoSEQ multiplex PCR, and TCRdb kept only the in-frame ones, dropping some. Of about 9,900 clones in the sample, 70% to 80% are singletons; the top ten hold roughly a tenth. The record originates from a study of PD-1 blockade in classical Hodgkin lymphoma. Overall study results and limits: When nivolumab was started under 1 year after ASCT, patients were excluded. Diminished baseline TCR diversity has been reported in newly diagnosed patients relative to healthy donors. CD4+ TCR diversity climbed significantly by C4D1, unlike CD8+ TCR diversity. Complete responders started with a diversity level that resembled newly diagnosed patients at baseline.

This receptor was identified in a human donor with classical Hodgkin lymphoma. Sequencing used CD8+ T cells from blood, obtained before the fourth cycle of nivolumab.

CDR3 in amino acids: CASSYWGHSSGYTF. The CDR3 DNA follows: TGTGCCAGCAGTTACTGGGGACACTCCTCTGGCTACACCTTC. This chain joins TRBV6-5 and TRBJ1-2; D perhaps matches TRBD1 (6 bases). This CDR3 comprises 14 residues. Deletions cut 1 base from V and 7 bases from J, with 13 bases between. Germline values: CDR1 MNHEY, CDR2 SVGAGI.